The 9 T cell receptor beta chains below all came from one sample that was sequenced in a study of CD8 T cell repertoires and HIV-1 epitope variants. The method was immunoSEQ multiplex PCR; TCRdb's version includes in-frame clones alone and lacks a portion of them. Found here are 4,000 to 6,000 clones, around 69% of them singletons; the top ten hold under 55%. These receptors' targets are unknown. Sequencing was carried out using cultured CD8+ T cells derived from PBMCs. The receptors shown here come from a male donor with HIV.

This clone is large (0.1 to 1%). This sequence joins TRBV14 and TRBJ1-1; the match to TRBD1 covers 7 bases. The CDR3 is made up of 11 amino acids. Trimming removed 3 bases from V and 11 bases from J; junction bases left unmatched: 3. Germline CDR1 SGHDN, CDR2 FVKESK. CDR3 protein: CASSQSGGAFF. The CDR3 DNA reads TGTGCCAGCAGCCAGTCAGGGGGGGCTTTCTTT.

This chain uses TRBV6-5 with TRBJ2-7, with D hard to call. The CDR3 has 11 residues. Germline CDR1 reads MNHEY; CDR2 reads SVGAGI. The ends were cut back, 2 bases at V and 7 bases at J, with 6 bases in the middle. CDR3 DNA: TGTGCCAGCAGTTACCCCAGGGAGCAGTACTTC. Residues: CASSYPREQYF.

The chain employs TRBV6-5 and TRBJ2-6; no reliable D call. Germline lookup yields CDR1 MNHEY and CDR2 SVGAGI. The V and J ends lost 0 bases and 0 bases respectively, with 3 bases between them. This CDR3 spans 15 amino acids. CDR3 in amino acids: CASSYSFSGANVLTF. The CDR3 bases are TGTGCCAGCAGTTACTCCTTCTCTGGGGCCAACGTCCTGACTTTC.

The rearrangement uses TRBV5-4 and TRBJ2-7, with TRBD1 matching over 8 bases. Germline CDR1 SGHNT, CDR2 YYREEE (reference sequence). Losses at the gene ends were 2 bases for V and 1 base for J; bases not matched to a gene: 2. This CDR3 is 14 amino acids long. For the CDR3, the DNA is TGTGCCAGCAGCTTCGGACAGGGTTCCTACGAGCAGTACTTC. Translated, it gives CASSFGQGSYEQYF.

This chain uses TRBV4-2 with TRBJ2-7; no clear D gene. The germline V gene has CDR1 LGHNA and CDR2 YNFKEQ. The CDR3 loop spans 12 amino acids. The ends were cut back, 5 bases at V and 6 bases at J, with 11 bases in the middle. The CDR3 region is CASSYSLGEQYF. As DNA, the CDR3 is TGTGCCAGCAGCTACAGTCTGGGCGAGCAGTACTTC.

The V gene is TRBV28, the J gene TRBJ2-3; 14 nucleotides match TRBD2. This CDR3 is 19 amino acids long. Germline V gives CDR1 MDHEN, CDR2 SYDVKM. V lost 3 bases and J lost 4; bases outside the gene matches: 12. The CDR3 region is CASSFWTSGRSSSADTQYF. CDR3 DNA sequence: TGTGCCAGCAGTTTTTGGACTAGCGGGAGGAGTTCGAGCGCAGATACGCAGTATTTT.

V gene TRBV4-3 combines with J gene TRBJ2-7; TRBD1 is a possible D gene (5 bases). CDR1 is LGHNA and CDR2 is YSLEER in the germline V gene. The CDR3 extends over 14 amino acids. Between the trimmed V and J ends, which lost 0 bases and 3 bases, there was a span of 9 bases. CDR3: CASSQDRVDYEQYF. DNA for the CDR3: TGCGCCAGCAGCCAAGACAGGGTGGACTACGAGCAGTACTTC.

The rearrangement links TRBV7-3 to TRBJ1-2; TRBD1 matches at 7 bases. This CDR3 contains 15 residues. CDR1 SGHTA and CDR2 FQGTGA come from the germline V gene. Unmatched junction bases numbered 7, after V lost 5 bases and J lost 1 base. The CDR3 nucleotides are TGTGCCAGCAGCCTTACAGGGGTCGATAACTATGGCTACACCTTC. Translating gives CASSLTGVDNYGYTF.

This clone was seen only once. This chain links TRBV7-8 with TRBJ1-1, with a tentative D call TRBD1 (6 bases). CDR1 is SGHVS, CDR2 FQNEAQ, per germline. The CDR3 has 15 residues. V gave up 6 bases and J gave up 1 base, with 15 bases separating them. The CDR3 nucleotides read TGTGCCAGCAGTTCGACCTTGGGACAGAACACTGAAGCTTTCTTT. Its translation is CASSSTLGQNTEAFF.